The sequence of this T cell receptor (beta chain) was determined in a study of T cells after yellow fever vaccination. Study background: Where fractions had low cell numbers, libraries were prepared from them with the SMART-Seq v4 Ultra Low Input RNA kit.

General observations from the study: On re-exposure, the response was weaker but peaked faster, at day 5 versus 15. Reappearance after the booster was seen for most primary-vaccination clones, at 96% CD4 and roughly 90% CD8.

TCRdb used MiXCR to reprocess the 5' RACE reads, holding one entry per CDR3 protein. Seen here are hundreds of thousands of distinct CDR3 sequences, around an eighth observed once, and the top ten hold 14% to 15%. Only a few counts were recorded for this clonotype. Its target is not known. Germline V gives CDR1 MDHEN, CDR2 SYDVKM. The V and J ends lost 1 base and 3 bases respectively, with 9 bases between them. This CDR3 spans 14 amino acids. The source material was PBMCs, sampled on the day of the yellow fever booster vaccination. The chain recombines TRBV28 with TRBJ1-1; D gene uncertain. This TCR came from a man aged 25-45 years who received the YFV17D yellow fever vaccine. DNA for the CDR3: TGTGCCAGCAGTTTATCCCGACGGGACACTGAAGCTTTCTTT. Amino acid sequence: CASSLSRRDTEAFF.